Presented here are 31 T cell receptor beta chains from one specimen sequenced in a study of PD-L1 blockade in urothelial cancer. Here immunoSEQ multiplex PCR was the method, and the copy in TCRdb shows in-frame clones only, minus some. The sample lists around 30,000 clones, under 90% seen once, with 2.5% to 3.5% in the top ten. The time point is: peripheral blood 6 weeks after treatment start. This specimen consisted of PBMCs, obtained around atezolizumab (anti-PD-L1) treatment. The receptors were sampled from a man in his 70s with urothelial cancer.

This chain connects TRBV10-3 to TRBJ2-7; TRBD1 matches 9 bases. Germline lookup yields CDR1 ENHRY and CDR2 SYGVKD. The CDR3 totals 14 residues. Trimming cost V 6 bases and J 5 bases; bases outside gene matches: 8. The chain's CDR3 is CAISLTRDRDEQYF. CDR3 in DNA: TGTGCCATCAGCCTTACCCGGGACAGGGACGAGCAGTACTTC.

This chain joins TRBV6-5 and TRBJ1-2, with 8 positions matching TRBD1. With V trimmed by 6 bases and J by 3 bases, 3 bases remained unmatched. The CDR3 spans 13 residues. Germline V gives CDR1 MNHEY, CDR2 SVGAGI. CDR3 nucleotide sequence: TGTGCCAGCAGCCTGACAGGGGACTATGGCTACACCTTC. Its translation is CASSLTGDYGYTF.

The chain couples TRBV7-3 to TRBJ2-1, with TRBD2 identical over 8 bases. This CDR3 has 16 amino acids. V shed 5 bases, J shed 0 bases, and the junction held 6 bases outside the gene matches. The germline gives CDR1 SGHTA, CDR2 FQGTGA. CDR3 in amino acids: CASSPSGLSSYNEQFF. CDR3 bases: TGTGCCAGCAGCCCTAGCGGGTTGAGCTCCTACAATGAGCAGTTCTTC.

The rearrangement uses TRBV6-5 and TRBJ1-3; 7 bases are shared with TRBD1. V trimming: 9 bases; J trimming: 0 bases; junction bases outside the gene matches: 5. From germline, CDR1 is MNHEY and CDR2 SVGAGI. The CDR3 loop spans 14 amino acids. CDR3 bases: TGTGCCAGTAGACAGGGCCACTCTGGAAACACCATATATTTT. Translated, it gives CASRQGHSGNTIYF.

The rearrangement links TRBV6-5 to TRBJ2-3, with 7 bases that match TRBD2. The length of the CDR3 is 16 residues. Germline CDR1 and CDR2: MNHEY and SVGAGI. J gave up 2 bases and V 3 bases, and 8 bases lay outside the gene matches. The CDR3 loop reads CASSYNGLVYTDTQYF. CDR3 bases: TGTGCCAGCAGTTATAACGGACTAGTTTACACAGATACGCAGTATTTT.

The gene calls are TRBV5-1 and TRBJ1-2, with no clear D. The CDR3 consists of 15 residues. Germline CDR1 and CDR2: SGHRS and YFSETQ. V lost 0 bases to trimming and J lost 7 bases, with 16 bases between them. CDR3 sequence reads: CASSLAEGDIGGYTF. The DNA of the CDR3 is TGCGCCAGCAGCTTGGCGGAGGGTGATATAGGTGGCTACACCTTC.

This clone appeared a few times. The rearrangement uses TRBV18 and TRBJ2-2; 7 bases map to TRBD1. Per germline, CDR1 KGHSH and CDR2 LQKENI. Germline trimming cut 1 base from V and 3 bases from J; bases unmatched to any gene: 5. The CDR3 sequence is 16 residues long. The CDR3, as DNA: TGTGCCAGCTCACCACTGGGACAGAGCTACACCGGGGAGCTGTTTTTT. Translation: CASSPLGQSYTGELFF.

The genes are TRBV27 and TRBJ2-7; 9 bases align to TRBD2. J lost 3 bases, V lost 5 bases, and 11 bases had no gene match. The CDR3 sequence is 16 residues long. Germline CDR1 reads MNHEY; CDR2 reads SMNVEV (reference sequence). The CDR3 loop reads CASSRSGTSNFYEQYF. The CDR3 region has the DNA TGTGCCAGCAGTCGTTCCGGGACTAGCAATTTCTACGAGCAGTACTTC.

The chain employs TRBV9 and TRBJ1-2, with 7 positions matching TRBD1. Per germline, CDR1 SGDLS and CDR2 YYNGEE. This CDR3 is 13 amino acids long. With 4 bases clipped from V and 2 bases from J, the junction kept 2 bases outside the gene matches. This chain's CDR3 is CASSPGQNYGYTF. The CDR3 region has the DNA TGTGCCAGCAGCCCGGGACAGAACTATGGCTACACCTTC.

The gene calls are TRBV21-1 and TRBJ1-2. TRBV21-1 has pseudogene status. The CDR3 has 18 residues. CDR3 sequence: CASSKEFWRGRTPYGYTF. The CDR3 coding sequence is TGTGCCAGCAGCAAAGAGTTCTGGCGAGGGCGAACCCCCTATGGCTACACCTTC.

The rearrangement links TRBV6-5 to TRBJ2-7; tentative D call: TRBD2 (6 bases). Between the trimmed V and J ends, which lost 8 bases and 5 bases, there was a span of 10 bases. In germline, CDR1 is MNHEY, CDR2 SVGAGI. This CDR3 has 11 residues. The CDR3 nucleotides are TGTGCCAGCCTGGACTACGACGAGCAGTACTTC. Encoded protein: CASLDYDEQYF.

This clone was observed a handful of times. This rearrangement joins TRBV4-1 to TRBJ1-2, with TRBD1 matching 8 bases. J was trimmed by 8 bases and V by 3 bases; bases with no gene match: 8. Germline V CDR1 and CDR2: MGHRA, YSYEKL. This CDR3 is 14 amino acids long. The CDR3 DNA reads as TGCGCCAGCAGCCATGGACAGGGATTCAACGGCTACACCTTC. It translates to CASSHGQGFNGYTF.

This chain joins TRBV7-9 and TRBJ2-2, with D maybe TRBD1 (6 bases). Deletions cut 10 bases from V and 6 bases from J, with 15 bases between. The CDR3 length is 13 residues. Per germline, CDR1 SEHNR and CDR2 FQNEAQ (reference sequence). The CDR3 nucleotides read TGTGCCACCCGTCTCAGGGGAGCCGGGGAGCTGTTTTTT. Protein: CATRLRGAGELFF. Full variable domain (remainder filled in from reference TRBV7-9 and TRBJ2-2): DTGVSQNPRHKITKRGQNVTFRCDPISEHNRLYWYRQTLGQGPEFLTYFQNEAQLEKSRLLSDRFSAERPKGSFSTLEIQRTEQGDSAMYLCATRLRGAGELFFGEGSRLTVL.

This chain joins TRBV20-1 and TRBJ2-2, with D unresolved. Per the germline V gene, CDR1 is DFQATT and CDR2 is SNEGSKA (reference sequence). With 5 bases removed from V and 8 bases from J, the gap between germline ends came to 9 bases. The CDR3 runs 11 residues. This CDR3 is CSASTLGELFF. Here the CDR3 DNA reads TGCAGTGCTTCTACACTAGGGGAGCTGTTTTTT.

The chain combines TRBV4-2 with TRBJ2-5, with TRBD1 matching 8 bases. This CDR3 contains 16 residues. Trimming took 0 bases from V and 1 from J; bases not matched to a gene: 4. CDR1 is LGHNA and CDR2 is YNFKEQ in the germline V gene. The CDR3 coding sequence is TGTGCCAGCAGCCAAGACGGGGACAGGACCCAAGAGACCCAGTACTTC. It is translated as CASSQDGDRTQETQYF.

The CDR3 DNA sequence: TGTGCCAGCAGCAGAGAGACAGAAAATTCACCCCTCCACTTT. It codes for CASSRETENSPLHF. V and J are TRBV14 and TRBJ1-6; D may be TRBD1 (5 bases). Between the trimmed V and J ends, which lost 5 bases and 7 bases, there was a span of 12 bases. The CDR3 has 14 residues. Germline assignment: CDR1 SGHDN and CDR2 FVKESK.

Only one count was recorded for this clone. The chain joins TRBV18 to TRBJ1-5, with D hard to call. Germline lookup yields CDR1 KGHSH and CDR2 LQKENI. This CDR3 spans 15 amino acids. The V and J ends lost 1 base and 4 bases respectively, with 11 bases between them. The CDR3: CASSPQAGGNQPQHF. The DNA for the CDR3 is TGTGCCAGCTCACCACAGGCAGGCGGGAATCAGCCCCAGCATTTT.

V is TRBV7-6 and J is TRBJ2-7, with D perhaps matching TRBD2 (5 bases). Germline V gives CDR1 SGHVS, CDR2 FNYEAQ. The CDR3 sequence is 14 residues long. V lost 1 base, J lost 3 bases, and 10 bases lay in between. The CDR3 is CASSLEPGVYEQYF. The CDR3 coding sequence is TGTGCCAGCAGCTTAGAACCCGGGGTCTACGAGCAGTACTTC.

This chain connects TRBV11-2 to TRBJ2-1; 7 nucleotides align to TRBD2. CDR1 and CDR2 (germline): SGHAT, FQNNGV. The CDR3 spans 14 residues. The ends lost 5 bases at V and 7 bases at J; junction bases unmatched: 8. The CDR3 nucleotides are TGTGCCAGCAGCCGGGACTACTCTTATAATGAGCAGTTCTTC. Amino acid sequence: CASSRDYSYNEQFF.

The chain's CDR3 is CAWSDKPKGVSNQPQHF. The CDR3 DNA follows: TGTGCCTGGAGCGACAAACCGAAGGGGGTTAGCAATCAGCCCCAGCATTTT. The gene calls are TRBV30 and TRBJ1-5, with D possibly TRBD1 on 6 matching bases. The CDR3 length is 17 residues. Germline V gene sequence: CDR1 GTSNPN, CDR2 SVGIG (reference sequence). The V gene lost 3 bases and the J gene lost 0 bases, with 18 bases spanning the gap.

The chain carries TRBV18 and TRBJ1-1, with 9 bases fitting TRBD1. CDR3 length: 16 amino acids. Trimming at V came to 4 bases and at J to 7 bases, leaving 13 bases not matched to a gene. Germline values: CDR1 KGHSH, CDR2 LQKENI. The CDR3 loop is CASSQGQGTEGFEAFF. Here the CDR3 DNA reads TGTGCCAGCTCACAGGGACAGGGAACCGAGGGGTTTGAAGCTTTCTTT.

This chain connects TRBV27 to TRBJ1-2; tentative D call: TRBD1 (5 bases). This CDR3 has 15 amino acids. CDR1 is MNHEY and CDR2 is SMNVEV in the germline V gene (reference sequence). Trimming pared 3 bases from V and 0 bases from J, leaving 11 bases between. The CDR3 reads CASSFRGGTNYGYTF. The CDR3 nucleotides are TGTGCCAGCAGTTTTAGGGGAGGGACTAACTATGGCTACACCTTC.

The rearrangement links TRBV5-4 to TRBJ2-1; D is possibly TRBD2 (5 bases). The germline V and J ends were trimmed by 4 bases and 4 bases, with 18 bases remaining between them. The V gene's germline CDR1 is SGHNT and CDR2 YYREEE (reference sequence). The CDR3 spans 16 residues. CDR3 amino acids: CASSHLATPLYNEQFF. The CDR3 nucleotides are TGTGCCAGCAGCCATCTAGCCACCCCACTGTACAATGAGCAGTTCTTC.

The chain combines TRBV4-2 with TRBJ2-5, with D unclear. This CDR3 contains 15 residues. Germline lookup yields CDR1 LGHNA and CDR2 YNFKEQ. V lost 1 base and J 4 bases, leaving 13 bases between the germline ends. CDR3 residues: CASSQVAKSAETQYF. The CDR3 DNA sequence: TGTGCCAGCAGCCAAGTAGCAAAGTCGGCAGAGACCCAGTACTTC.

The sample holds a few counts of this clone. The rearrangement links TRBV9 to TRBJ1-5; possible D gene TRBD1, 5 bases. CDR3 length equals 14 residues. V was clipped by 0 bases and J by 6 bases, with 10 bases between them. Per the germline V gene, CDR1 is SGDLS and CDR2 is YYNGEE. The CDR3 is CASSVDSGFQPQHF. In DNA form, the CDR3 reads TGTGCCAGCAGCGTAGACTCAGGGTTTCAGCCCCAGCATTTT. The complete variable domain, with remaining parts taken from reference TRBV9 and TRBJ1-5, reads DSGVTQTPKHLITATGQRVTLRCSPRSGDLSVYWYQQSLDQGLQFLIQYYNGEERAKGNILERFSAQQFPDLHSELNLSSLELGDSALYFCASSVDSGFQPQHFGDGTRLSIL.

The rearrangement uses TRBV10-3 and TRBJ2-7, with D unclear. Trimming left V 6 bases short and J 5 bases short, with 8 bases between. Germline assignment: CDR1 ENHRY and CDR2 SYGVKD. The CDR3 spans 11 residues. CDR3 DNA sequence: TGTGCCATCAGCGGCGAGGACGAGCAGTACTTC. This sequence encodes CAISGEDEQYF.

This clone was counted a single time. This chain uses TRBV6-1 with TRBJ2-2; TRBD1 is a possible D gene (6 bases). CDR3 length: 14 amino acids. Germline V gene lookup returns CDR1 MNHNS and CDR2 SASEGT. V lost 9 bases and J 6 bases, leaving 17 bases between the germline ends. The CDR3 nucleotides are TGTGCCAGTTCCGGGACACAAGGGGCCGGGGAGCTGTTTTTT. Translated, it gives CASSGTQGAGELFF.

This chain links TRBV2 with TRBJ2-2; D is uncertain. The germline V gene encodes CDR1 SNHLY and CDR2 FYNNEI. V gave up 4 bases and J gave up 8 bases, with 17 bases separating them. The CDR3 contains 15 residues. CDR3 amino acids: CASSARFQMEGELFF. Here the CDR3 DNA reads TGTGCCAGCAGTGCCAGGTTCCAGATGGAAGGGGAGCTGTTTTTT.

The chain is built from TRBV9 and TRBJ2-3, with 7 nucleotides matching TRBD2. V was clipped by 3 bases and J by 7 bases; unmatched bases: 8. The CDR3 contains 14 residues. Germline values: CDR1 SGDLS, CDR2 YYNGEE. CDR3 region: CASSGSGTSNTQYF. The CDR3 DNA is TGTGCCAGCAGCGGAAGCGGGACTTCCAATACGCAGTATTTT.

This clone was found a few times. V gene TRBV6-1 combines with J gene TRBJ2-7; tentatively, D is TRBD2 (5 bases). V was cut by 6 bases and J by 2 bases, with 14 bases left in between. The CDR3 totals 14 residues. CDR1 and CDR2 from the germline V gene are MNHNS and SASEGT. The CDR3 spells CASRHQVAPYEQYF. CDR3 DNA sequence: TGTGCCAGCAGACATCAGGTAGCGCCCTACGAGCAGTACTTC.

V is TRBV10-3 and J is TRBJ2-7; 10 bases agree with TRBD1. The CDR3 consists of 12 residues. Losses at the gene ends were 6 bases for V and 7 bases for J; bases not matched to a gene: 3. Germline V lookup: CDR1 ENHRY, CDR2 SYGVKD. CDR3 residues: CAIRGTGEEQYF. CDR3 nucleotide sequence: TGTGCCATCAGGGGGACAGGGGAAGAGCAGTACTTC.